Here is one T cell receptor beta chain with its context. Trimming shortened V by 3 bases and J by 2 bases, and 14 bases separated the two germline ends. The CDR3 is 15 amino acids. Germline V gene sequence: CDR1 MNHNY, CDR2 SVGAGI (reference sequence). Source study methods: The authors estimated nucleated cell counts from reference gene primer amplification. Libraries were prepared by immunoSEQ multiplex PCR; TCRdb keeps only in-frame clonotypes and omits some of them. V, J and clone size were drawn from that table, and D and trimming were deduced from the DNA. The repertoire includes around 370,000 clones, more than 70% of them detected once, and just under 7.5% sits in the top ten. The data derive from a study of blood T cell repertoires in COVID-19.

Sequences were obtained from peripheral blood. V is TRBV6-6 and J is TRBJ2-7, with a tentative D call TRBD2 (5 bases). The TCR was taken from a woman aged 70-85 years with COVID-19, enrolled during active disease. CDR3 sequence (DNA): TGTGCCAGCAGTTATTCGGGATATCCCACCTACGAGCAGTACTTC. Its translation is CASSYSGYPTYEQYF.